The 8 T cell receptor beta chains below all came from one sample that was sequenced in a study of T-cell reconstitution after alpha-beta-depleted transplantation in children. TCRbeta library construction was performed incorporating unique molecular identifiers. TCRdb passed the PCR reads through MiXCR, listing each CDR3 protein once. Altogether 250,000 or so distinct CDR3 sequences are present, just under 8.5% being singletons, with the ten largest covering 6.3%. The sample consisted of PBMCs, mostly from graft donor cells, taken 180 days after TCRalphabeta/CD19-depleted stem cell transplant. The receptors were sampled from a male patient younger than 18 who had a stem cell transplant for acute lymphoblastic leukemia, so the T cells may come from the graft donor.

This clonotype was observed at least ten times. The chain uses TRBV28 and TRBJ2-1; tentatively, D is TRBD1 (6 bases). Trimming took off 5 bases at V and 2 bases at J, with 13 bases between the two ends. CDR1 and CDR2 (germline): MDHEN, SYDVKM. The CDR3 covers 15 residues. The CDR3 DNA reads TGTGCCAGCAGTCCCTTCAGACAGGCCTACAATGAGCAGTTCTTC. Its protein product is CASSPFRQAYNEQFF.

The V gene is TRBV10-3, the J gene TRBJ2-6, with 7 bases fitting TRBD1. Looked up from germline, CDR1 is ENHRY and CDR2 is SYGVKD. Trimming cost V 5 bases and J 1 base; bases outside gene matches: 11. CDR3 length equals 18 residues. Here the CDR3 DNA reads TGTGCCATCAGTAAGGGGGCAGGGCCCCCGTCTGGGGCCAACGTCCTGACTTTC. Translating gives CAISKGAGPPSGANVLTF.

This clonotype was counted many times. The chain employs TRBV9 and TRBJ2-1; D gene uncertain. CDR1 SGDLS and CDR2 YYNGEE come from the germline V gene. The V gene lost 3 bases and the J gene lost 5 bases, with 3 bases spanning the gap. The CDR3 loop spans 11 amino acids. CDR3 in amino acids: CASSANNEQFF. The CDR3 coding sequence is TGTGCCAGCAGCGCAAACAATGAGCAGTTCTTC.

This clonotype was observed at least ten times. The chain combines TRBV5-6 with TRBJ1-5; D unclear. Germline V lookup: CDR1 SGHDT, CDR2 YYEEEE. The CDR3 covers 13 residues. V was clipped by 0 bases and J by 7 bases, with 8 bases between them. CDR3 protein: CASSLGQRQPQHF. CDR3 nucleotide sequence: TGTGCCAGCAGCTTGGGCCAACGGCAGCCCCAGCATTTT.

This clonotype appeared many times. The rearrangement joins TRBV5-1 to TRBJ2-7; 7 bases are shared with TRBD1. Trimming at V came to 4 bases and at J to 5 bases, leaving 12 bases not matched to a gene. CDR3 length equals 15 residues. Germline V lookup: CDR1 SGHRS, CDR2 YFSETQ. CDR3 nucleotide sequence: TGCGCCAGCAGCATGAAGACAGGGAGTTATAACGAGCAGTACTTC. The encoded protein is CASSMKTGSYNEQYF.

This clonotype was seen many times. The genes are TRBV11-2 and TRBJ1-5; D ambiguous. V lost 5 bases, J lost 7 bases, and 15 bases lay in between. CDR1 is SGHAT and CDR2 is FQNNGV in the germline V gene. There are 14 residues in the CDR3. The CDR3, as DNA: TGTGCCAGCAGCCGAGACCCCGAGGAGCAGCCCCAGCATTTT. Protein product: CASSRDPEEQPQHF.

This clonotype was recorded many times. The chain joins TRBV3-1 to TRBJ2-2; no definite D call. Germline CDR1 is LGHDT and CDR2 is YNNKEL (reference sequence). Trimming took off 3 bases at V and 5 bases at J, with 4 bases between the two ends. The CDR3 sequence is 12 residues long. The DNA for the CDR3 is TGTGCCAGCAGCCAGACTACCGGGGAGCTGTTTTTT. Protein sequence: CASSQTTGELFF. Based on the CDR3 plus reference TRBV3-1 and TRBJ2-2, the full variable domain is DTAVSQTPKYLVTQMGNDKSIKCEQNLGHDTMYWYKQDSKKFLKIMFSYNNKELIINETVPNRFSPKSPDKAHLNLHINSLELGDSAVYFCASSQTTGELFFGEGSRLTVL.

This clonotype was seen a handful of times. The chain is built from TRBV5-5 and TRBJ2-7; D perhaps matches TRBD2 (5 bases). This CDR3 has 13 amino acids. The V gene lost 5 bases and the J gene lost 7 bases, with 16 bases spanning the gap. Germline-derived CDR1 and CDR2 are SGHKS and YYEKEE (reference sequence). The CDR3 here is CASRPGVLGEQYF. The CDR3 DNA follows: TGTGCCAGCAGACCCGGGGTCCTCGGGGAGCAGTACTTC.